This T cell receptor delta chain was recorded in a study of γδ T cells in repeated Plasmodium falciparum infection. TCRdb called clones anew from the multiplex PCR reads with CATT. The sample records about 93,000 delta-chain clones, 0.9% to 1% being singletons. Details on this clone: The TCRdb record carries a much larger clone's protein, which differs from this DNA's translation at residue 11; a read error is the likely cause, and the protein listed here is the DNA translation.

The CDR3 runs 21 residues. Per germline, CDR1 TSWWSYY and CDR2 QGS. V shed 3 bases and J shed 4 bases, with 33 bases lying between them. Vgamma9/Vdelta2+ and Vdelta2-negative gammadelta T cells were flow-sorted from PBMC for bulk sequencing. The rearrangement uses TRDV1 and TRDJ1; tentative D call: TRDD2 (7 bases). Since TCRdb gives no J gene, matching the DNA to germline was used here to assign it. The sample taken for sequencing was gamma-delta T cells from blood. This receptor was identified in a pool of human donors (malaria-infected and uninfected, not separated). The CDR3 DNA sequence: TGTGCTCTTGGGGAGGTATTCCTACCCTCAGCGCTGGGGATCAATAGCGATAAACTCATCTTT. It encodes CALGEVFLPSALGINSDKLIF.